The 14 T cell receptor beta chains presented below share a single source sample, sequenced in a study of T cell responses to AZD1222 COVID-19 vaccine. The data were produced by immunoSEQ multiplex PCR, yet TCRdb's version contains in-frame clones alone and is incomplete. The sample yields about 160,000 clones, 80% to 90% seen once. Sequenced here: peripheral blood, sampled on day 0 of AZD1222 vaccination. The receptors derive from an adult in good health.

The chain uses TRBV6-5 and TRBJ2-7; D is ambiguous. Germline V gene data show CDR1 as MNHEY and CDR2 as SVGAGI. The V end lost 7 bases, the J end lost 6 bases, and 10 bases lay between the germline ends. This CDR3 comprises 11 residues. CDR3 sequence: CASTERSEQYV. DNA of the CDR3: TGTGCCAGCACCGAAAGAAGCGAGCAGTACGTC.

The rearrangement uses TRBV13 and TRBJ2-5; 14 bases map to TRBD2. J lost 4 bases, V lost 0 bases, and 10 bases had no gene match. The germline CDR1 and CDR2 sequences are PRHDT and FYEKMQ (reference sequence). The CDR3 length is 19 residues. Here the CDR3 reads CASSLGGTSGGAIRETQYF. Here the CDR3 DNA reads TGTGCCAGCAGCTTAGGCGGGACTAGCGGGGGAGCGATCAGAGAGACCCAGTACTTC.

The chain uses TRBV4-1 and TRBJ1-2, with 9 bases lining up with TRBD1. The CDR3 extends over 15 amino acids. Trimming removed 0 bases from V and 4 bases from J; junction bases left unmatched: 3. Germline V gene data show CDR1 as MGHRA and CDR2 as YSYEKL. CDR3 in DNA: TGCGCCAGCAGCCAAGAACAGGGGGCCGGCTATGGCTACACCTTC. This gives the protein CASSQEQGAGYGYTF.

The chain uses TRBV25-1 and TRBJ1-1; D is uncertain. The V gene's germline CDR1 is MGHDK and CDR2 SYGVNS. Trimming took 1 base from V and 1 from J, leaving 7 bases between them. This CDR3 spans 14 amino acids. In DNA form, the CDR3 reads TGTGCCAGCAGTGAATGGGGTACGAACACTGAAGCTTTCTTT. Its protein product is CASSEWGTNTEAFF. The complete variable domain, with remaining parts taken from reference TRBV25-1 and TRBJ1-1, reads EADIYQTPRYLVIGTGKKITLECSQTMGHDKMYWYQQDPGMELHLIHYSYGVNSTEKGDLSSESTVSRIRTEHFPLTLESARPSHTSQYLCASSEWGTNTEAFFGQGTRLTVV.

The rearrangement uses TRBV25-1 and TRBJ2-5, with 10 nucleotides matching TRBD2. CDR3 size: 15 residues. Germline V gene data show CDR1 as MGHDK and CDR2 as SYGVNS. Germline trimming cut 6 bases from V and 5 bases from J; bases unmatched to any gene: 9. The CDR3: CASSRRAGGRETQYF. CDR3 coding DNA: TGTGCCAGCAGCAGAAGAGCGGGGGGGCGGGAGACCCAGTACTTC.

The chain joins TRBV19 to TRBJ2-7; D is possibly TRBD1 or TRBD2 (5 bases each). This CDR3 has 13 amino acids. V lost 8 bases to trimming and J lost 2 bases, with 13 bases between them. CDR1 and CDR2 (germline): LNHDA, SQIVND (reference sequence). Here the CDR3 reads CASGPGTPYEQYF. The CDR3 coding sequence is TGTGCCAGTGGGCCGGGGACCCCCTACGAGCAGTACTTC.

V is TRBV6-1 and J is TRBJ1-2; D is perhaps TRBD1 (6 bases). The germline CDR1 and CDR2 sequences are MNHNS and SASEGT. This CDR3 spans 13 amino acids. The ends were cut back, 5 bases at V and 4 bases at J, with 11 bases in the middle. CDR3 in DNA: TGTGCCAGCAGTCCGGACAGAATCTATGGCTACACCTTC. The encoded protein is CASSPDRIYGYTF.

V gene TRBV11-3 combines with J gene TRBJ2-3; 9 bases fit TRBD1. The CDR3 loop spans 17 amino acids. V trimming: 1 base; J trimming: 0 bases; junction bases outside the gene matches: 5. Germline V gives CDR1 SGHNT, CDR2 YENEEA. CDR3: CASSLAQGQGSTDTQYF. As DNA, the CDR3 is TGTGCCAGCAGCTTAGCCCAGGGACAGGGAAGCACAGATACGCAGTATTTT.

The rearrangement links TRBV9 to TRBJ2-2; D gene unclear. CDR1 and CDR2 from the germline V gene are SGDLS and YYNGEE. This CDR3 has 14 residues. Trimming left V 0 bases short and J 7 bases short, with 10 bases between. CDR3 DNA: TGTGCCAGCAGCGTAGTGGGTTTTGGCGGGGAGCTGTTTTTT. Translated, it gives CASSVVGFGGELFF. Filled out from reference TRBV9 and TRBJ2-2, the complete variable domain reads DSGVTQTPKHLITATGQRVTLRCSPRSGDLSVYWYQQSLDQGLQFLIQYYNGEERAKGNILERFSAQQFPDLHSELNLSSLELGDSALYFCASSVVGFGGELFFGEGSRLTVL.

The rearrangement joins TRBV5-1 to TRBJ2-7, with a tentative D call TRBD1 (6 bases). CDR3 length equals 15 residues. V was shortened by 4 bases and J by 4 bases, with 18 bases between the two germline ends. Germline V gives CDR1 SGHRS, CDR2 YFSETQ. CDR3 sequence (DNA): TGCGCCAGCAGCCTGACCTTGACAGGCGATTACGAGCAGTACTTC. This encodes CASSLTLTGDYEQYF.

Comments on this clone: The sample holds other DNA sequences that translate to the same CDR3. J is TRBJ1-4 and V is TRBV10-3; D ambiguous. In germline, CDR1 is ENHRY, CDR2 SYGVKD. Trimming shortened V by 0 bases and J by 7 bases, and 3 bases separated the two germline ends. The length of the CDR3 is 12 residues. The DNA for the CDR3 is TGTGCCATCAGTGAGTCTAGTGAAAAACTGTTTTTT. It encodes CAISESSEKLFF.

This clone was seen only once. This chain joins TRBV2 and TRBJ1-4; 7 positions agree with TRBD1. Per germline, CDR1 SNHLY and CDR2 FYNNEI. The CDR3 totals 18 residues. V lost 2 bases, J lost 0 bases, and 9 bases stayed unmatched. This chain's CDR3 is CASSELGQASATNEKLFF. The CDR3 DNA follows: TGTGCCAGCAGTGAACTTGGACAGGCTAGTGCAACTAATGAAAAACTGTTTTTT.

This sequence joins TRBV5-4 and TRBJ1-1; D is unresolved. Germline V gene lookup returns CDR1 SGHNT and CDR2 YYREEE (reference sequence). This CDR3 is built from 15 residues. Trimming pared 4 bases from V and 1 base from J, leaving 14 bases between. The CDR3 loop is CASSPRLGKNTEAFF. CDR3 DNA sequence: TGTGCCAGCAGCCCAAGGTTGGGCAAGAACACTGAAGCTTTCTTT.

The chain recombines TRBV10-3 with TRBJ2-2; TRBD1 matches at 9 bases. V was pared by 4 bases and J by 7 bases, with 4 bases of the junction left unmatched. The CDR3 is 14 residues long. Germline assignment: CDR1 ENHRY and CDR2 SYGVKD. CDR3 in amino acids: CAISGDRDVGELFF. The CDR3 nucleotides read TGTGCCATCAGTGGGGACAGGGACGTCGGGGAGCTGTTTTTT.